This T cell receptor (beta chain) was documented in a study of T cell repertoires in cytomegalovirus infection. Trimming took 10 bases from V and 13 from J; bases not matched to a gene: 15. The CDR3 sequence is 12 residues long. One entry per CDR3 protein, called by TCRdb with MiXCR from the reads. Of about 740,000 distinct CDR3 sequences in the sample, less than 40% were seen once. This clonotype was seen a handful of times. Sample: PBMCs. This receptor was taken from a human donor in good health (CMV status not recorded). Some clones in this sample may be carry-over from other donors' samples. The rearrangement links TRBV12-3 or TRBV12-4 to TRBJ1-2, with TRBD1 matching over 7 bases. The CDR3 coding sequence is TGTGCCACCCACCTGACAGGGAAGGCACCCACCTTC. Protein sequence: CATHLTGKAPTF.